The clone carrying this T cell receptor beta chain was seen at least ten times. This sample's time point: newly diagnosed GD, antithyroid drugs for less than 3 months. Isolated PBMC RNA provided the starting material for the TCR library. Germline-derived CDR1 and CDR2 are DFQATT and SNEGSKA (reference sequence). The CDR3 length is 16 residues. Trimming took 0 bases from V and 3 from J; bases not matched to a gene: 8. These data originate in a study of regulatory T cells in long-lasting Graves disease. About the research overall: Antithyroid drug use was under 3 months in newly diagnosed Graves' patients.

Through Arm-PCR of CDR3 regions and iRepertoire HTBI primers, TCR beta libraries were built. From the multiplex PCR reads, TCRdb called clonotypes with MiXCR, one entry per CDR3 protein. The sample has over 500,000 distinct CDR3 sequences, about 15% seen once. The data were also submitted as part of a second study, on T cells in Graves' hyperthyroidism and ophthalmopathy. That work adds: Researchers found most expanded thyroid clonotypes above 0.001 in blood as well.

The sequence was collected from a man aged 18 to 30 with Graves disease. The sample in question was peripheral blood mononuclear cells (PBMCs), obtained at new diagnosis, from a patient treated with antithyroid drugs. The gene calls are TRBV20-1 and TRBJ2-7; 10 bases agree with TRBD1. The DNA for the CDR3 is TGCAGTGCTAGAGATTTTCTTCGGACAGGGGGCTACGAGCAGTACTTC. It codes for CSARDFLRTGGYEQYF.